The 24 T cell receptor beta chains presented below share a single source sample, sequenced in a study of regulatory T cells in long-lasting Graves disease. Through Arm-PCR of CDR3 regions and iRepertoire HTBI primers, TCR beta libraries were built. Using its own MiXCR run on the multiplex PCR reads, TCRdb lists one record per CDR3 protein. The table includes fewer than 350,000 distinct CDR3 sequences, approximately 20% detected once. This sample's time point: newly diagnosed GD, antithyroid drugs for less than 3 months. Extracted RNA from PBMCs served as the source of the TCR library. The sample here was peripheral blood mononuclear cells (PBMCs), taken at new diagnosis, from a patient treated with antithyroid drugs. All receptors derive from a female donor with Graves disease.

This clonotype was counted many times. The rearrangement joins TRBV10-3 to TRBJ2-1, with 10 bases fitting TRBD1. Unmatched junction bases numbered 10, after V lost 6 bases and J lost 8 bases. Germline V gene sequence: CDR1 ENHRY, CDR2 SYGVKD. The CDR3 consists of 15 residues. CDR3 bases: TGTGCCATCAGGGGTGGGACAGGGGCCAGCGATGAGCAGTTCTTC. Amino acid sequence: CAIRGGTGASDEQFF.

J is TRBJ1-2 and V is TRBV28; 7 bases fit TRBD1. V was clipped by 6 bases and J by 4 bases; unmatched bases: 5. The CDR3 contains 13 residues. The germline gives CDR1 MDHEN, CDR2 SYDVKM. This CDR3 is CASRTGSSYGYTF. In DNA form, the CDR3 reads TGTGCCAGCAGGACAGGGAGCTCCTATGGCTACACCTTC.

This clonotype showed up many times. V usage is TRBV29-1 and J usage is TRBJ2-2; D is unresolved. This CDR3 region has 12 residues. Trimming shortened V by 2 bases and J by 7 bases, and 8 bases separated the two germline ends. Germline V lookup: CDR1 SQVTM, CDR2 ANQGSEA. CDR3 in amino acids: CSVEIRSGELFF. The DNA of the CDR3 is TGCAGCGTTGAAATCCGTAGCGGGGAGCTGTTTTTT.

This clonotype appeared a few times. CDR3 sequence reads: CASNPGGPGELFF. In DNA form, the CDR3 reads TGTGCCAGCAATCCCGGGGGACCCGGGGAGCTGTTTTTT. The chain links TRBV28 to TRBJ2-2, with D tentatively TRBD2 (6 bases). Germline loops: CDR1 MDHEN, CDR2 SYDVKM. Trimming removed 7 bases from V and 6 bases from J, with 12 bases in between. The CDR3 is made up of 13 amino acids.

This clonotype appeared many times. V is TRBV27 and J is TRBJ2-3, with 11 bases identical to TRBD2. The CDR3 extends over 14 amino acids. Trimming took 9 bases from V and 13 from J; bases not matched to a gene: 15. Germline loops: CDR1 MNHEY, CDR2 SMNVEV (reference sequence). The CDR3 loop is CASSPGTSGVVKYF. DNA of the CDR3: TGTGCCAGTTCACCCGGGACTAGCGGCGTGGTCAAGTATTTT.

Points on this clonotype: A single base is all that separates this from a far larger clone, so a read error is likely. The genes are TRBV12-3 or TRBV12-4 and TRBJ2-1; D is ambiguous. This CDR3 is built from 11 residues. Trimming stripped 7 bases from V and 10 bases from J, with 11 bases between. In DNA, the CDR3 is TGTGCCAGCACCCGGATGGGCGAGCAGTTCTTC. It is translated as CASTRMGEQFF.

The genes are TRBV30 and TRBJ2-7; no clear D gene. V was cut by 3 bases and J by 3 bases, with 6 bases left in between. Germline V gene lookup returns CDR1 GTSNPN and CDR2 SVGIG (reference sequence). This CDR3 region has 11 residues. The CDR3 region is CAWRQSYEQYF. The CDR3 nucleotides read TGTGCCTGGAGACAAAGCTACGAGCAGTACTTC. Using reference TRBV30 and TRBJ2-7 for the parts outside the CDR3, the full variable domain is SQTIHQWPATLVQPVGSPLSLECTVEGTSNPNLYWYRQAAGRGLQLLFYSVGIGQISSEVPQNLSASRPQDRQFILSSKKLLLSDSGFYLCAWRQSYEQYFGPGTRLTVT.

This clonotype was seen a handful of times. This chain joins TRBV27 and TRBJ1-2; 7 bases map to TRBD1. The germline gives CDR1 MNHEY, CDR2 SMNVEV (reference sequence). V trimming: 5 bases; J trimming: 4 bases; junction bases outside the gene matches: 10. The CDR3 sequence is 15 residues long. The CDR3 region is CASSPANQGGYGYTF. The CDR3 bases are TGTGCCAGCAGTCCCGCGAACCAGGGGGGCTATGGCTACACCTTC.

The sample holds a few counts of this clonotype. This rearrangement joins TRBV29-1 to TRBJ2-7; 11 bases match TRBD2. Per the germline V gene, CDR1 is SQVTM and CDR2 is ANQGSEA. The CDR3 totals 14 residues. Unmatched junction bases numbered 9, after V lost 5 bases and J lost 6 bases. The CDR3 sequence: CSVKPTSGIGEQYF. The CDR3 DNA reads TGCAGCGTTAAACCGACTAGCGGGATCGGCGAGCAGTACTTC.

Worth noting for this clonotype: A much larger clone sits a single nucleotide away, making a read error possible. The chain carries TRBV10-3 and TRBJ2-4; D might be TRBD1 or TRBD2, each matching 5 bases. The germline V and J ends were trimmed by 6 bases and 9 bases, with 15 bases remaining between them. This CDR3 is built from 13 residues. Germline V gives CDR1 ENHRY, CDR2 SYGVKD. CDR3 sequence: CAISPRGQSIQYF. Written as DNA, the CDR3 is TGTGCCATCAGCCCCCGGGGCCAAAGCATTCAGTACTTC.

This clonotype was seen ten or more times. This rearrangement joins TRBV28 to TRBJ2-5; TRBD2 matches 8 bases. Germline V lookup: CDR1 MDHEN, CDR2 SYDVKM. The CDR3 has 15 residues. V trimming: 4 bases; J trimming: 4 bases; junction bases outside the gene matches: 8. The CDR3 DNA reads as TGTGCCAGCAGTTCATACGGGAGGGCCAGAGAGACCCAGTACTTC. Protein product: CASSSYGRARETQYF.

This clonotype was observed a few times. Since a far larger clone is one base different, this is likely a read error. This chain links TRBV11-2 with TRBJ2-4; D call uncertain. The J call may be in error: the DNA end matches TRBJ1-2 better. Germline V gives CDR1 SGHAT, CDR2 FQNNGV. The CDR3 totals 12 residues. This CDR3 is CAGVPLGYGYTF. The CDR3 nucleotides read TGTGCCGGCGTCCCCCTAGGATATGGCTACACCTTC.

The table lists this clonotype with a few counts. A much larger clone sits a single nucleotide away, making a read error possible. V and J are TRBV11-3 and TRBJ1-1; D gene unclear. The germline CDR1 and CDR2 sequences are SGHNT and YENEEA. The length of the CDR3 is 15 residues. The CDR3 spells CASSLDLIDNTQAFF. CDR3 coding DNA: TGTGCCAGCAGCTTAGATCTGATAGACAACACTCAAGCTTTCTTT.

The chain is built from TRBV28 and TRBJ2-7; the D gene is possibly TRBD2 (5 bases). Germline-derived CDR1 and CDR2 are MDHEN and SYDVKM. Trimming removed 6 bases from V and 0 bases from J, with 12 bases in between. This CDR3 comprises 14 residues. The CDR3 spells CASRLSGPSYEQYF. The CDR3 coding sequence is TGTGCCAGCAGGCTAAGCGGTCCCTCCTACGAGCAGTACTTC. The whole variable domain, filled in from reference TRBV28 and TRBJ2-7, reads DVKVTQSSRYLVKRTGEKVFLECVQDMDHENMFWYRQDPGLGLRLIYFSYDVKMKEKGDIPEGYSVSREKKERFSLILESASTNQTSMYLCASRLSGPSYEQYFGPGTRLTVT.

V gene TRBV19 combines with J gene TRBJ2-1; 7 bases fit TRBD2. This CDR3 region has 18 residues. CDR1 and CDR2 from the germline V gene are LNHDA and SQIVND (reference sequence). V shed 5 bases and J 4 bases; nucleotides not matched to a gene: 17. The CDR3 loop is CASSWPGGSLVSYNEQFF. CDR3 nucleotides: TGTGCCAGTAGTTGGCCCGGCGGGAGTCTAGTTTCTTACAATGAGCAGTTCTTC.

The chain recombines TRBV11-1 with TRBJ2-5; possibly TRBD1 for D (6 bases). V lost 2 bases to trimming and J lost 5 bases, with 15 bases between them. The length of the CDR3 is 15 residues. Germline CDR1 is SGHAT and CDR2 is FQDESV (reference sequence). This CDR3 is CASSLTRGPQETQYF. CDR3 bases: TGTGCCAGCAGCTTAACCAGGGGCCCCCAGGAGACCCAGTACTTC.

This clonotype occurred many times. The CDR3 nucleotides read TGCAGCCTAAACCGTCAGGACAGGGGGCCGGAGGGCTACACCTTC. Protein sequence: CSLNRQDRGPEGYTF. The chain combines TRBV29-1 with TRBJ1-2; 11 bases align to TRBD1. V lost 8 bases and J lost 8; bases outside the gene matches: 16. The CDR3 consists of 15 residues. Germline V gene sequence: CDR1 SQVTM, CDR2 ANQGSEA.

This clonotype was seen many times. V usage is TRBV9 and J usage is TRBJ2-2, with D unclear. Germline V gene data show CDR1 as SGDLS and CDR2 as YYNGEE. This CDR3 has 14 residues. V lost 3 bases and J 3 bases, leaving 9 bases between the germline ends. CDR3 protein: CASSEGGYTGELFF. The CDR3, as DNA: TGTGCCAGCAGCGAGGGTGGTTACACCGGGGAGCTGTTTTTT.

Many counts were recorded for this clonotype. The chain has TRBV28 and TRBJ2-3; 12 bases are a match to TRBD2. There are 17 residues in the CDR3. Trimming removed 5 bases from V and 1 base from J; junction bases left unmatched: 7. CDR1 is MDHEN and CDR2 is SYDVKM in the germline V gene. The CDR3 nucleotides read TGTGCCAGCAGTCCTTACCCTAGCGGGGGGGGCACAGATACGCAGTATTTT. Its translation: CASSPYPSGGGTDTQYF.

In this sample, this clonotype turned up many times. As DNA, the CDR3 is TGTGCCAGCAGTTTTGCAGGGTCACCGGGCACTGAAGCTTTCTTT. Its translation: CASSFAGSPGTEAFF. The genes are TRBV27 and TRBJ1-1; tentative D call: TRBD1 (5 bases). Trimming took off 3 bases at V and 4 bases at J, with 15 bases between the two ends. The CDR3 sequence is 15 residues long. The V gene's germline CDR1 is MNHEY and CDR2 SMNVEV (reference sequence).

This clonotype was observed a few times. The chain carries TRBV5-1 and TRBJ2-5; 7 bases are a match to TRBD2. With V trimmed by 0 bases and J by 2 bases, 7 bases remained unmatched. Germline V CDR1 and CDR2: SGHRS, YFSETQ. This CDR3 region has 16 residues. CDR3: CASSLVPSGLQETQYF. CDR3 in DNA: TGCGCCAGCAGCTTGGTGCCTAGCGGATTACAAGAGACCCAGTACTTC.

The table lists this clonotype with many counts. The chain couples TRBV19 to TRBJ2-1; 9 bases line up with TRBD1. Trimming cost V 6 bases and J 9 bases; bases outside gene matches: 12. This CDR3 has 15 residues. CDR1 and CDR2 (germline): LNHDA, SQIVND (reference sequence). The CDR3 DNA is TGTGCCAGTAGCCCTGGGACAGGGAATCAACTTGAGCAGTTCTTC. Its translation is CASSPGTGNQLEQFF.

This clonotype was recorded a few times. The chain couples TRBV6-1 to TRBJ2-3, with D tentatively TRBD1 (6 bases). The germline V gene encodes CDR1 MNHNS and CDR2 SASEGT. The CDR3 has 15 residues. With 5 bases removed from V and 0 bases from J, the gap between germline ends came to 12 bases. CDR3 sequence reads: CASSTTGRSTDTQYF. CDR3 nucleotides: TGTGCCAGCAGTACGACAGGAAGAAGCACAGATACGCAGTATTTT.

V usage is TRBV15 and J usage is TRBJ2-3, with 14 bases that match TRBD2. The CDR3 spans 17 residues. Germline CDR1 reads LNHNV; CDR2 reads YYDKDF (reference sequence). V was clipped by 5 bases and J by 2 bases; unmatched bases: 6. The CDR3 sequence is CATSAWTSGRNTDTQYF. The CDR3 coding sequence is TGTGCCACCAGCGCATGGACTAGCGGGAGGAACACAGATACGCAGTATTTT.